This T cell receptor beta chain derives from a study of beta chain features in type 1 diabetes. To note about this clone: Antigen unknown.

On average, the one heparinised blood draw given by each donor was around 120 mL. Sorting based on CD45RO/CCR7/CD25/CD127/CD95/CD27 separated CD4+ naive, central memory, regulatory and stem cell-like memory cells. Every isolated RNA sample was fully reverse transcribed, so sequencing captured expressed TCRB transcripts. The study sequenced naive, central memory and regulatory T cell samples to an average of about 3.5 million reads. The repertoire was sequenced with immunoSEQ multiplex PCR; TCRdb's copy has only in-frame clones and lacks some. The data contain approximately 260,000 clones, approximately 25% of them singletons. The CDR3 is made up of 15 amino acids. Germline assignment: CDR1 MDHEN and CDR2 SYDVKM. Trimming took 2 bases from V and 6 from J, leaving 17 bases between them. Broader study findings: Within each of all four CD4+ subsets, Type 1 diabetes patients had TCRB CDR3s that were moderately but significantly shorter. A closer apparent resemblance between naive, central memory and Treg TCRB repertoires was seen in patients than in healthy donors.

The sequenced material came from naive CD4+ T cells from blood. The chain couples TRBV28 to TRBJ2-7; a possible D gene is TRBD2 (5 bases). The TCR comes from a woman in her 30s with type 1 diabetes. The CDR3 region is CASSLPRGYFGEQYF. CDR3 coding DNA: TGTGCCAGCAGTTTACCACGGGGATACTTTGGCGAGCAGTACTTC.